This TCR beta chain was profiled in a study of vaccination and CD4 T cells after COVID-19. Findings of the study overall: Early timepoints after natural infection were not analyzed in these convalescent patients.

This CDR3 comprises 13 residues. Germline CDR1 and CDR2: LNHDA and SQIVND (reference sequence). V shed 6 bases and J shed 0 bases, with 6 bases lying between them. Treatment in this sample: roughly 10-day PBMC culture with coronavirus spike peptide pools or control peptides (ViraFEST assay). Both day 3 and day 7 involved replacing half of the medium with fresh IL-2 medium. The sample holds a few counts of this clonotype. Its antigen is currently unknown. Cultured CD4+ T cells had their DNA profiled by the Oncomine TCR Beta short-read assay. Scientists extracted genomic DNA from CD4+ T cells grown in culture. MiXCR, run by TCRdb on the PCR reads, gives a single entry per CDR3 protein. The table lists over 14,000 distinct CDR3 sequences, roughly half of them singletons.

Material for sequencing was CD4+ T cells from blood, cultured in vitro. This rearrangement joins TRBV19 to TRBJ1-3; a possible D gene is TRBD1 (6 bases). This TCR derives from a human donor who had recovered from COVID-19. The DNA for the CDR3 is TGTGCCAGTAGGGGACACTCTGGAAACACCATATATTTT. It is translated as CASRGHSGNTIYF.